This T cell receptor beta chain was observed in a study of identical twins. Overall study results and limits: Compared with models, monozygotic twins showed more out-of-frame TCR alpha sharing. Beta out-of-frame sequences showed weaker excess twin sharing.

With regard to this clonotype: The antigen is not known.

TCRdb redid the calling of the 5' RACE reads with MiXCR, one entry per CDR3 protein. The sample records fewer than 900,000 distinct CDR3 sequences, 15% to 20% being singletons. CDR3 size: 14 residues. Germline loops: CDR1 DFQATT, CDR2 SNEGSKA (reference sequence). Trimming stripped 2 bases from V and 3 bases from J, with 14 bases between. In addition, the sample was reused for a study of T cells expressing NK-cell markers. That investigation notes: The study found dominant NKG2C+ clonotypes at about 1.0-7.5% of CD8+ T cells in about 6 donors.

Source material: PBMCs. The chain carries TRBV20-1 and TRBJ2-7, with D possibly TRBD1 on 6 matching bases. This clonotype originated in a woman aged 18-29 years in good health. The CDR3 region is CSARPRDKHYEQYF. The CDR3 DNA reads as TGCAGTGCTAGACCAAGGGACAAACACTACGAGCAGTACTTC.